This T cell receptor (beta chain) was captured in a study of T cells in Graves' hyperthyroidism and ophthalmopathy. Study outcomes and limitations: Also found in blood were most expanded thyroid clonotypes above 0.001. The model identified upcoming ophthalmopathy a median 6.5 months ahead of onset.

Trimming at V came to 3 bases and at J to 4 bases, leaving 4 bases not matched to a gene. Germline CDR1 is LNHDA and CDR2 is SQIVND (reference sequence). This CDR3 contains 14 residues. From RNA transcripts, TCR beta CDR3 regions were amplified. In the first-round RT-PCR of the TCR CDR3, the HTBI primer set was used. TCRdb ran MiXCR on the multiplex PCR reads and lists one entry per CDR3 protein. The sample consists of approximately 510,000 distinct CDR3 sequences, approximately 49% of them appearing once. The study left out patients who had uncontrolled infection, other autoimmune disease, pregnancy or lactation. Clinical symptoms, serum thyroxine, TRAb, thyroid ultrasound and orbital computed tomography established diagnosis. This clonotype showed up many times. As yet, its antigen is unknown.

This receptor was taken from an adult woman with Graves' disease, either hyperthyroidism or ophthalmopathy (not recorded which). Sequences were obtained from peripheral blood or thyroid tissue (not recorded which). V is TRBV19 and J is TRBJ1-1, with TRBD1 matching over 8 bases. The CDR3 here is CASSIGQGSTEAFF. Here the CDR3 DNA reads TGTGCCAGTAGTATCGGACAGGGAAGCACTGAAGCTTTCTTT.